This TCR beta chain stems from a study of blood T cell repertoires in COVID-19. Study overall: Material from acute and convalescent COVID-19 was sourced from the United States, Italy and Spain. The cDNA or gDNA used as material had been derived from T cells, B-cell-depleted T cells, or PBMCs.

Original methodology: From reference gene primer amplification, estimates of nucleated cell counts were derived. TCRdb keeps only in-frame clones here, not all; method: immunoSEQ multiplex PCR. V, J and clone size reflect that table, while D and trimming were determined from the DNA. The sample records fewer than 70,000 clones, approximately 79% being singletons. This CDR3 is built from 16 residues. Germline CDR1 and CDR2: SGHDN and FVKESK. V lost 6 bases and J 8 bases, leaving 22 bases between the germline ends. This chain joins TRBV14 and TRBJ1-4, with a tentative D call TRBD1 (5 bases). This clonotype was obtained from a man aged 55 to 70 with acute or convalescent COVID-19. The sample taken for sequencing was peripheral blood. The CDR3 spells CASSLLTGGTREKLFF. CDR3 sequence (DNA): TGTGCCAGCAGTCTCCTCACGGGGGGTACTAGAGAAAAACTGTTTTTT.